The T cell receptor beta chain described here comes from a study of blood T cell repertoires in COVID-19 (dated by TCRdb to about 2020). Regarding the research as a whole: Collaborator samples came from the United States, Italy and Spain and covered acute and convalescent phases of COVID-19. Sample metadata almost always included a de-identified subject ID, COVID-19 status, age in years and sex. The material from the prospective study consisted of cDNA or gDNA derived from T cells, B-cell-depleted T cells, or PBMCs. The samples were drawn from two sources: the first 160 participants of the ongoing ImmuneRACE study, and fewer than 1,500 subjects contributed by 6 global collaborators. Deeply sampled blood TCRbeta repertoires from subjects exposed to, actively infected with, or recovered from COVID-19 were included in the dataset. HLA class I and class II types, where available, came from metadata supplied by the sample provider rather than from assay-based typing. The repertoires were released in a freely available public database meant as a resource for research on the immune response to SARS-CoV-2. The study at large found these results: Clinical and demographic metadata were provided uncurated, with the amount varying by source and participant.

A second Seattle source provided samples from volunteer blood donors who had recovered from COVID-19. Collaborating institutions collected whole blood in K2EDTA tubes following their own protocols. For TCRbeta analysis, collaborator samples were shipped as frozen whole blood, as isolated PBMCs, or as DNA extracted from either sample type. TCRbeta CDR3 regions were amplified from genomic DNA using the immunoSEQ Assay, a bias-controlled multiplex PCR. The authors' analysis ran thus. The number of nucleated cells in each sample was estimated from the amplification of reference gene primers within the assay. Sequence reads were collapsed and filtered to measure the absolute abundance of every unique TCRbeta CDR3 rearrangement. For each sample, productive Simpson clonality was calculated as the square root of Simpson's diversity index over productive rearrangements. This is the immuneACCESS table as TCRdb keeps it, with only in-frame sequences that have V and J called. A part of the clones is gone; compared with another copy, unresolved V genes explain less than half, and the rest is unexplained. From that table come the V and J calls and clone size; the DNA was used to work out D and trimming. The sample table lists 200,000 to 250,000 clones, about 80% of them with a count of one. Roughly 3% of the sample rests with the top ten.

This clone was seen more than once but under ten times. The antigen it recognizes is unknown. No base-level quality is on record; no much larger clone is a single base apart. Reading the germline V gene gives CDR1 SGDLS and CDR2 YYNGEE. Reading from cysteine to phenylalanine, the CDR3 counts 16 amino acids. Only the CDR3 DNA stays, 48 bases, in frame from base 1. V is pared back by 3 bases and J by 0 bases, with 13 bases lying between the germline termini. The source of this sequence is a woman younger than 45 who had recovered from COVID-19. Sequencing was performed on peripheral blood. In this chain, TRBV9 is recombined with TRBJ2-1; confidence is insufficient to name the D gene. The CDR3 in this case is CASSETLMSSYNEQFF. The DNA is TGTGCCAGCAGCGAGACACTTATGAGCTCCTACAATGAGCAGTTCTTC.